This T cell receptor (beta chain) was identified during a study of cytomegalovirus exposure and HLA in healthy donors. As for this clone: Its antigen is currently unknown.

Amplification used 60 Vbeta primers and 13 Jbeta primers. Profiled with immunoSEQ multiplex PCR; TCRdb holds only in-frame clones, not every one. The data contain some 150,000 clones, 82% of them singletons. V was shortened by 7 bases and J by 5 bases, with 12 bases between the two germline ends. Germline V gene lookup returns CDR1 SGHRS and CDR2 YFSETQ. The CDR3 is 12 residues long. Study findings and constraints: A missense DCLRE1C variant was associated with V- and J-gene trimming of TCR beta chains in a later analysis, and an independent cohort replicated the association. Reports indicate that TCR beta sequences accurately predicted the HLA-A and HLA-B alleles of most subjects.

V gene TRBV5-1 combines with J gene TRBJ2-5; TRBD2 might be the D (7 bases). Material for sequencing was PBMCs. The clonotype comes from a woman aged 50 to 60 in good health and CMV-seropositive. Here the CDR3 reads CASGGAEETQYF. The CDR3 nucleotides read TGCGCCAGCGGGGGGGCGGAGGAGACCCAGTACTTC.